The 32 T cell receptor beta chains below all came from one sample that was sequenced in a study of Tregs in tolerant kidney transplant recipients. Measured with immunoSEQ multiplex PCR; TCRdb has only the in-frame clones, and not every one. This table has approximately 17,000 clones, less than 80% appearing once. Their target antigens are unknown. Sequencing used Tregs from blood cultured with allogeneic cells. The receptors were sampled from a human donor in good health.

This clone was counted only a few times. CDR3 in amino acids: CASTPMGRAGEAFF. The CDR3 coding sequence is TGTGCCAGCACCCCGATGGGGCGTGCCGGGGAAGCTTTCTTT. The chain has TRBV2 and TRBJ1-1, with D possibly being TRBD1 (5 bases). CDR3 length: 14 residues. Germline lookup yields CDR1 SNHLY and CDR2 FYNNEI. V was clipped by 7 bases and J by 8 bases, with 20 bases between them.

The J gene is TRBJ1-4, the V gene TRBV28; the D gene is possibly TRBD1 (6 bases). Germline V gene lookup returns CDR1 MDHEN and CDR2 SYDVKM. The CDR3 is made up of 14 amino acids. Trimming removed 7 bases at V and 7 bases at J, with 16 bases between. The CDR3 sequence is CASIAGARREKLFF. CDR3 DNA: TGTGCCAGCATCGCGGGGGCCAGACGTGAAAAACTGTTTTTT. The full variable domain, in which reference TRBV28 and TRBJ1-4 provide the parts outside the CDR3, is DVKVTQSSRYLVKRTGEKVFLECVQDMDHENMFWYRQDPGLGLRLIYFSYDVKMKEKGDIPEGYSVSREKKERFSLILESASTNQTSMYLCASIAGARREKLFFGSGTQLSVL.

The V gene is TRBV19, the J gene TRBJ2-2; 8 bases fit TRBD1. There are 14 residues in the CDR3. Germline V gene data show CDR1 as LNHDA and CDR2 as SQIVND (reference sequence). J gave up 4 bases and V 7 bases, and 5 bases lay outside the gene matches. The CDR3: CASNQGASTGELFF. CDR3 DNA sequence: TGTGCCAGTAACCAGGGGGCGAGCACCGGGGAGCTGTTTTTT.

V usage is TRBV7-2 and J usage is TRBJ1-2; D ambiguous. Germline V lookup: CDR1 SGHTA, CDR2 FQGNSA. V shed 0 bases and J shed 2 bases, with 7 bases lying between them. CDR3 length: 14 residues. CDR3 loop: CASSLAAQNYGYTF. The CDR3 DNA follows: TGTGCCAGCAGCTTAGCGGCCCAGAACTATGGCTACACCTTC.

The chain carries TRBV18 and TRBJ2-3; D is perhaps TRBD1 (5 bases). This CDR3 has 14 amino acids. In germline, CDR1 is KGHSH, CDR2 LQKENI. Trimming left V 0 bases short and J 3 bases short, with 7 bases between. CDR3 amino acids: CASSPPAGTDTQYF. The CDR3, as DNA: TGTGCCAGCTCACCACCGGCAGGGACAGATACGCAGTATTTT.

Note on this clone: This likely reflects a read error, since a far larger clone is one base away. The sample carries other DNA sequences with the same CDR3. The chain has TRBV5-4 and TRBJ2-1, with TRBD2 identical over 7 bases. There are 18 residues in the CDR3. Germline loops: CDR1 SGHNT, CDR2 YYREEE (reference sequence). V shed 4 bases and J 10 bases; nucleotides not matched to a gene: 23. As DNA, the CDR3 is TGTGCCAGCAGCCAAGTAATCCGGGCTAGCGGAGGCCTTGGGGAGCAGTTCTTC. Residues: CASSQVIRASGGLGEQFF.

Written as DNA, the CDR3 is TGTGCCAGCAGTTTATTAATCGGGCCCCAGGGTAATGAAAAACTGTTTTTT. It encodes CASSLLIGPQGNEKLFF. The gene calls are TRBV25-1 and TRBJ1-4; D might be TRBD1 (5 bases). The CDR3 extends over 17 amino acids. Per germline, CDR1 MGHDK and CDR2 SYGVNS. Trimming took 5 bases from V and 4 from J, leaving 20 bases between them.

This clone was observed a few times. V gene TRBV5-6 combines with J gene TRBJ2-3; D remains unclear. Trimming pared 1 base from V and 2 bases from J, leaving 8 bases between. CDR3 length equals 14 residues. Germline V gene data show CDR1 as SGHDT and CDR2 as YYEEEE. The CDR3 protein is CASSLRSNTDTQYF. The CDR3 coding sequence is TGTGCCAGCAGCTTGAGGTCCAACACAGATACGCAGTATTTT.

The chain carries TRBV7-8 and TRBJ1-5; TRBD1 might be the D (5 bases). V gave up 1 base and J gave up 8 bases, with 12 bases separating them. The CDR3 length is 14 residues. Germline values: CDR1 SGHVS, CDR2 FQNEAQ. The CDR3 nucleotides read TGTGCCAGCAGCTTAGTGTCAGGGTTGGAGCCCCAGCATTTT. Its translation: CASSLVSGLEPQHF.

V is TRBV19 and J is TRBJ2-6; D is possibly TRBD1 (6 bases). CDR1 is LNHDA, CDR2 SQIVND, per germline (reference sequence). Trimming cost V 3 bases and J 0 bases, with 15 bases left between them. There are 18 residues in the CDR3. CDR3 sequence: CASSIRTAPHSGANVLTF. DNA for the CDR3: TGTGCCAGTAGTATTCGGACAGCGCCCCACTCTGGGGCCAACGTCCTGACTTTC.

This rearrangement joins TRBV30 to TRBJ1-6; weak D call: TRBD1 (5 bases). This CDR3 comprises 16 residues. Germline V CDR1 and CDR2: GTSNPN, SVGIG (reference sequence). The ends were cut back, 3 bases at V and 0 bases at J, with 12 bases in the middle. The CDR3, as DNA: TGTGCCTGGAGAGGCAGGGCCGTCTCCTATAATTCACCCCTCCACTTT. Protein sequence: CAWRGRAVSYNSPLHF. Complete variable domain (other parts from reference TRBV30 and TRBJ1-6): SQTIHQWPATLVQPVGSPLSLECTVEGTSNPNLYWYRQAAGRGLQLLFYSVGIGQISSEVPQNLSASRPQDRQFILSSKKLLLSDSGFYLCAWRGRAVSYNSPLHFGNGTRLTVT.

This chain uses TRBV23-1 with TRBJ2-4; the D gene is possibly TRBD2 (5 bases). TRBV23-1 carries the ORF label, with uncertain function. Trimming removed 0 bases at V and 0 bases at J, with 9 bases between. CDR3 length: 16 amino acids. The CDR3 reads CASSQSRALAKNIQYF. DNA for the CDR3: TGCGCCAGCAGTCAATCGAGGGCTTTAGCCAAAAACATTCAGTACTTC.

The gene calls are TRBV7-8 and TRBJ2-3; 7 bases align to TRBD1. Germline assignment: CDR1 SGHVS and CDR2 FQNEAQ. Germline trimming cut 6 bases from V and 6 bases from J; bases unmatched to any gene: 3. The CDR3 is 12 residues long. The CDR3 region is CASSKDRDTQYF. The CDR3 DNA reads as TGTGCCAGCAGTAAGGACAGGGATACGCAGTATTTT. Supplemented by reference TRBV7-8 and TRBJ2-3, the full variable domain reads GAGVSQSPRYKVAKRGQDVALRCDPISGHVSLFWYQQALGQGPEFLTYFQNEAQLDKSGLPSDRFFAERPEGSVSTLKIQRTQQEDSAVYLCASSKDRDTQYFGPGTRLTVL.

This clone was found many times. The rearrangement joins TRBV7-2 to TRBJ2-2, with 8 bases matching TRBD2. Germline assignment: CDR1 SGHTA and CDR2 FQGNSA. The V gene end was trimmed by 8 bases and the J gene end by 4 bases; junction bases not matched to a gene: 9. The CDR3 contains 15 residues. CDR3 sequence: CASLRGLAGTGELFF. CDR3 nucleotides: TGTGCCAGCTTGCGTGGACTAGCTGGCACCGGGGAGCTGTTTTTT.

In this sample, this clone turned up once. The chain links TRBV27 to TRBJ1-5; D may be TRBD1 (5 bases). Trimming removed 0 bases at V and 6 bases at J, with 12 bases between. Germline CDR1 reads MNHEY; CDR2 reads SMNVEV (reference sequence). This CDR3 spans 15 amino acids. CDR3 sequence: CASSLSRGEGQPQHF. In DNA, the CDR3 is TGTGCCAGCAGTTTATCTCGGGGGGAAGGTCAGCCCCAGCATTTT.

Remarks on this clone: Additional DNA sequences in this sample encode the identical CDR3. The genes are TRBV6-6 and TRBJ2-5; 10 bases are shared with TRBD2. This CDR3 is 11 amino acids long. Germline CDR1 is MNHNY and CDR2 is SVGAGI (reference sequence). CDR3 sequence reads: CASGRGETQYF. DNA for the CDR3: TGTGCAAGCGGGAGGGGAGAGACCCAGTACTTC.

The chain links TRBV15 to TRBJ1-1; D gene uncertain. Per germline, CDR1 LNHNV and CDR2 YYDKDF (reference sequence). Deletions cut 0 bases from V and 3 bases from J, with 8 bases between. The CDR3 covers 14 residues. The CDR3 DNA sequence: TGTGCCACCAGCAGAGATTCAGGTTACACTGAAGCTTTCTTT. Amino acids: CATSRDSGYTEAFF.

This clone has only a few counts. For the CDR3, the DNA is TGTGCCAGCAGTTCGGCTAGCGGGACCGGCGAGCAGTACTTC. This translates into CASSSASGTGEQYF. This chain uses TRBV25-1 with TRBJ2-7; 9 bases align to TRBD2. The CDR3 totals 14 residues. Germline-derived CDR1 and CDR2 are MGHDK and SYGVNS. V shed 5 bases, J shed 6 bases, and the junction held 8 bases outside the gene matches.

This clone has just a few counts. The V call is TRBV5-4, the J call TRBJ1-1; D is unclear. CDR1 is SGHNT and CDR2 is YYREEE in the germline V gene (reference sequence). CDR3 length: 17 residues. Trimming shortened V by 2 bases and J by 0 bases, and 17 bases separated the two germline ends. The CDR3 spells CASSFTYTALVNTEAFF. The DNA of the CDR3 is TGTGCCAGCAGCTTTACTTATACCGCTTTGGTGAACACTGAAGCTTTCTTT.

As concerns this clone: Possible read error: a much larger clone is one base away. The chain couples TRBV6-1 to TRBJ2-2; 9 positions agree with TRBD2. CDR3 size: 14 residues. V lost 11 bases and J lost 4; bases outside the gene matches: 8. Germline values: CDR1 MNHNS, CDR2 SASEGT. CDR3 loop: CARGRGGGTGELFF. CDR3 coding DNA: TGTGCCCGCGGGCGGGGGGGCGGCACCGGGGAGCTGTTTTTT.

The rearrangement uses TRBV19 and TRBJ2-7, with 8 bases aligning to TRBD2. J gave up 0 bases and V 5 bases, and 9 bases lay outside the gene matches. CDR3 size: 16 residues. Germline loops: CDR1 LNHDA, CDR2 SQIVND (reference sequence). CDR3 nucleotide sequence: TGTGCCAGTAGTCCCCGGGGCGGGAGGCCCTCCTACGAGCAGTACTTC. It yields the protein CASSPRGGRPSYEQYF.

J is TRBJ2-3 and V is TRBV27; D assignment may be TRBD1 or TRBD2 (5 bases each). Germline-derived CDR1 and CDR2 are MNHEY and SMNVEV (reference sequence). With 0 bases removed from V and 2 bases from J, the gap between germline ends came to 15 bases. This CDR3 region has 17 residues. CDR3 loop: CASSLSRTLGVTDTQYF. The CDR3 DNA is TGTGCCAGCAGTTTATCCAGGACATTGGGGGTCACAGATACGCAGTATTTT.

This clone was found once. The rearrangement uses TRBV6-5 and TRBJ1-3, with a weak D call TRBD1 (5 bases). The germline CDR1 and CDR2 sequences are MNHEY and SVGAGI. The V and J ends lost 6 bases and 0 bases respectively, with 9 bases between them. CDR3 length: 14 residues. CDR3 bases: TGTGCCAGCAGCAGGGACTCCTCTGGAAACACCATATATTTT. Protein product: CASSRDSSGNTIYF.

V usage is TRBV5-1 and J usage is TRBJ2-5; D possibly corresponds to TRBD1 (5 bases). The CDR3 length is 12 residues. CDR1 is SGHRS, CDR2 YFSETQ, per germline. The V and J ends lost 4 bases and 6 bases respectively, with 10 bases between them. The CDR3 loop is CASSGQGQTQYF. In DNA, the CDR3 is TGCGCCAGCAGCGGGCAGGGCCAGACCCAGTACTTC.

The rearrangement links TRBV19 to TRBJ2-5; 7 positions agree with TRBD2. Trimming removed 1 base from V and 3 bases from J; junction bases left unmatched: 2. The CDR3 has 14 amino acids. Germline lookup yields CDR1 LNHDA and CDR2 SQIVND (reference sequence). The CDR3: CASSIGGGEETQYF. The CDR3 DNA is TGTGCCAGTAGTATAGGGGGAGGGGAAGAGACCCAGTACTTC. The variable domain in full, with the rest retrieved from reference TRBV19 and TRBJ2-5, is DGGITQSPKYLFRKEGQNVTLSCEQNLNHDAMYWYRQDPGQGLRLIYYSQIVNDFQKGDIAEGYSVSREKKESFPLTVTSAQKNPTAFYLCASSIGGGEETQYFGPGTRLLVL.

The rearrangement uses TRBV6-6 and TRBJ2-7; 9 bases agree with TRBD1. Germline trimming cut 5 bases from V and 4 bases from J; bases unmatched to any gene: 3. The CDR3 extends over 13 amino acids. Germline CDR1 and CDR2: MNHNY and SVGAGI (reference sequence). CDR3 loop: CASSPGTGYEQYF. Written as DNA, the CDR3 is TGTGCCAGCAGTCCCGGGACAGGGTACGAGCAGTACTTC.

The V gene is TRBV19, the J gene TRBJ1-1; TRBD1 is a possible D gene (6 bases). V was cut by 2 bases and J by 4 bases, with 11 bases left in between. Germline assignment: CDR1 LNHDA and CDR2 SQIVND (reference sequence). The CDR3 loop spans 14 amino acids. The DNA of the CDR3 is TGTGCCAGTAGTATACGAGGGGGTGCCACTGAAGCTTTCTTT. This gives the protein CASSIRGGATEAFF.

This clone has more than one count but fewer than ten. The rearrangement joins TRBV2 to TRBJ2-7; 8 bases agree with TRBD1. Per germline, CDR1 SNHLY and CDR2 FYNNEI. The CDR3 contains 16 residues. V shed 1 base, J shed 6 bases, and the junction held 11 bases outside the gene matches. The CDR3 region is CASSEGRTGRKAEQYF. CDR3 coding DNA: TGTGCCAGCAGTGAAGGAAGGACAGGGAGGAAGGCCGAGCAGTACTTC.

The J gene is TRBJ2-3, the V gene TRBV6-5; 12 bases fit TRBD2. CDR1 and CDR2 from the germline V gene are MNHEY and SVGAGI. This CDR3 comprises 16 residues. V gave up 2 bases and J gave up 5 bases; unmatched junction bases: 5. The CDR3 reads CASSYGLAGGIDTQYF. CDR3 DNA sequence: TGTGCCAGCAGTTACGGGCTAGCGGGGGGGATAGATACGCAGTATTTT.

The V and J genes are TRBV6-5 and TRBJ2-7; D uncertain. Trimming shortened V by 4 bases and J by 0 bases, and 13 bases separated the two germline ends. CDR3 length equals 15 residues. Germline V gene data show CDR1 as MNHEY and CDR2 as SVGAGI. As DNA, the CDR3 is TGTGCCAGCAGTTCTAACAGCCTTGGCTCCTACGAGCAGTACTTC. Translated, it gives CASSSNSLGSYEQYF.

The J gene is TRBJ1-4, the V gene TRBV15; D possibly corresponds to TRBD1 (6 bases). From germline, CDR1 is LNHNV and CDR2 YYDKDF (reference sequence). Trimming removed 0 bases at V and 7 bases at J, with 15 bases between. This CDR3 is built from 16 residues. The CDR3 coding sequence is TGTGCCACCAGCAGAGATAGGTCAGGGGTTGCTGAAAAACTGTTTTTT. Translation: CATSRDRSGVAEKLFF.

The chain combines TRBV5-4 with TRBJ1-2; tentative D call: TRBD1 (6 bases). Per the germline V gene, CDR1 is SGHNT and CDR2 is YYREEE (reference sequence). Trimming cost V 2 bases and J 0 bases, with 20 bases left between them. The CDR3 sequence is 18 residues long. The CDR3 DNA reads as TGTGCCAGCAGCTTAGGCCCCGGGACACATACTTCTAACTATGGCTACACCTTC. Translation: CASSLGPGTHTSNYGYTF.